This record covers a single T cell receptor (beta chain). Its antigen is not identified. In the original processing: Because ImmunoSEQ provided only junction sequences with no quality scores, the filtering differed. TCRdb's copy holds only in-frame clones and misses some; the assay was immunoSEQ multiplex PCR. V, J and clone size are those of that table, while D and trimming were read from the DNA. This table has roughly 650,000 clones, more than 95% appearing once. The data derive from a study of shared clonotypes between healthy human individuals. Study summary: Each donor had three CD4 naive, three CD4 memory, two CD8 naive and one CD8 memory plate. Study outcomes and limitations: Generation of non-shared clonotypes was less probable than generation of clonotypes shared by all four donors.

V lost 3 bases and J 9 bases, leaving 18 bases between the germline ends. The CDR3 consists of 15 residues. The germline gives CDR1 LNHDA, CDR2 SQIVND (reference sequence). The sequenced sample consisted of naive CD4+ T cells sorted from blood. Subset defined: CD45RA+ positively selected. The receptor comes from a woman in her 30s in good health. The chain recombines TRBV19 with TRBJ2-1; D is possibly TRBD2 (5 bases). CDR3 sequence reads: CASSMPLLLEGEQFF. CDR3 bases: TGTGCCAGTAGTATGCCCCTCCTCCTTGAGGGTGAGCAGTTCTTC.